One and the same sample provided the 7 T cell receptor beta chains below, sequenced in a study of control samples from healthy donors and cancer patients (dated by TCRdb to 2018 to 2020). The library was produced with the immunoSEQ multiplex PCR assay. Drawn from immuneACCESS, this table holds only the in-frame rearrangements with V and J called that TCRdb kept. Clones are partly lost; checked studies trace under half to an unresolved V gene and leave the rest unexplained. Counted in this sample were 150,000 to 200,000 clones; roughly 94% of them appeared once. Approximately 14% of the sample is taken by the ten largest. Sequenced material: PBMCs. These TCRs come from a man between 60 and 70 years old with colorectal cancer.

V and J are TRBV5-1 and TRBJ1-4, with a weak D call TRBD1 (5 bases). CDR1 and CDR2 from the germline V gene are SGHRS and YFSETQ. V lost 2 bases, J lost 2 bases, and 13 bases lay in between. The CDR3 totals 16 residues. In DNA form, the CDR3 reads TGCGCCAGCAGCTTCCGGGACGGAGGGACTAATGAAAAACTGTTTTTT. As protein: CASSFRDGGTNEKLFF.

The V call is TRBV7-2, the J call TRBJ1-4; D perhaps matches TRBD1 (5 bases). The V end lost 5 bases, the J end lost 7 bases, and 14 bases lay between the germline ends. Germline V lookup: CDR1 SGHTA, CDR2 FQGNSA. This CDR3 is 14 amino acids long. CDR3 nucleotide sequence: TGTGCCAGCAGCGAAAGACTCGGGGGTGAAAAACTGTTTTTT. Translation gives CASSERLGGEKLFF.

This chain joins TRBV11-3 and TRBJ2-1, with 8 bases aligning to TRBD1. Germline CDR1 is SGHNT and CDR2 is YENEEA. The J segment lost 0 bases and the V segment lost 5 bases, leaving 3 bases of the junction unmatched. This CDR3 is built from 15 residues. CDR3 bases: TGTGCCAGCAGCGTCGACAGGGGCTCCTACAATGAGCAGTTCTTC. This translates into CASSVDRGSYNEQFF. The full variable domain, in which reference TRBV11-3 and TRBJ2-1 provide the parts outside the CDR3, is EAGVVQSPRYKIIEKKQPVAFWCNPISGHNTLYWYLQNLGQGPELLIRYENEEAVDDSQLPKDRFSAERLKGVDSTLKIQPAELGDSAVYLCASSVDRGSYNEQFFGPGTRLTVL.

CDR3 nucleotide sequence: TGTGCCAGCAGTCAGGGTGGATATGGCTACACCTTC. The encoded protein is CASSQGGYGYTF. V and J are TRBV28 and TRBJ1-2; tentatively, D is TRBD1 (5 bases). The CDR3 is 12 amino acids. Germline V gene data show CDR1 as MDHEN and CDR2 as SYDVKM. V lost 5 bases and J lost 5, with 9 bases in between.

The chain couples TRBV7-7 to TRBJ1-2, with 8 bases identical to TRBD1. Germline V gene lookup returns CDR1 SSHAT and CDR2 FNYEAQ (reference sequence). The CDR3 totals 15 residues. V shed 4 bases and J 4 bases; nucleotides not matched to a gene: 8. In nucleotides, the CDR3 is TGTGCCAGCAGCTCGAAACAGGGGGAGGGCTATGGCTACACCTTC. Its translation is CASSSKQGEGYGYTF.

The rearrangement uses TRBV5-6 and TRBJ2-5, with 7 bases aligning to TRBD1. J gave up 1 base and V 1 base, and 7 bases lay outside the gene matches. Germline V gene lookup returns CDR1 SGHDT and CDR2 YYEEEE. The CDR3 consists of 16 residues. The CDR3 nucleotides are TGTGCCAGCAGCTTGAACAGGGGTACACGCCAAGAGACCCAGTACTTC. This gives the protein CASSLNRGTRQETQYF.

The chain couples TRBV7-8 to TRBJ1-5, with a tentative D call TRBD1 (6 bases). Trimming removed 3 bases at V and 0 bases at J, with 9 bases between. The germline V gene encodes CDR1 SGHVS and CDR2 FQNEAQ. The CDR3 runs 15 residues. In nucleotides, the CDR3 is TGTGCCAGCAGCTTGGACAGATATAGCAATCAGCCCCAGCATTTT. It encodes CASSLDRYSNQPQHF.